The clone carrying this T cell receptor (beta chain) is large. The target antigen is unknown. Whole-study results and caveats: Tumor Treg TCRs overlapped most with tumor naive CD4+ cells. Tumor memory CD4+ T cell TCR gene usage clustered with blood and lymph node memory CD4+ cells and lymph node naive CD4+ cells.

CD4+CD45RO+CD25- cells were isolated as memory CD4+ T cells. The CDR3 length is 17 residues. V trimming: 5 bases; J trimming: 7 bases; junction bases outside the gene matches: 17. Amplification of TRBV12-4/TRBJ1-2 clonotypes used adaptor-ligated barcode primers. A single record per CDR3 protein comes from TCRdb applying MiXCR to the multiplex PCR reads. The sample lists just over 450 distinct CDR3 sequences; less than 30% were seen once. This chain links TRBV12-3 or TRBV12-4 with TRBJ1-2, with 9 positions matching TRBD1. Sequenced input: memory CD4+ T cells sorted from blood. Subset denoted: memory CD4+ T cells, CD4+CD45RO+CD25-. This TCR was sampled from a female donor with breast cancer. The CDR3 sequence: CASSPGGTGRRARGYTF. CDR3 in DNA: TGTGCCAGCAGTCCCGGTGGGACAGGGCGTCGAGCGCGTGGCTACACCTTC.